Listed below are T cell receptor beta chains from one sample, sequenced in a study of cytomegalovirus exposure and HLA in healthy donors. Sequenced by immunoSEQ multiplex PCR; TCRdb stores in-frame clones only, minus some. The sample lists some 150,000 clones, 65% to 85% seen once, with about 4.3% in the top ten. The specimen was PBMCs. The receptors come from a woman between 40 and 50 years old in good health and CMV-seropositive. The CDR3 runs from the conserved cysteine through the conserved F or W. Each record gives: CDR3 length, clone size, V gene, D gene, J gene, CDR3 DNA, CDR3 protein. The D gene is left open where the match is weak. Clone size is shown for a subset of rows, as once, few, many or a class of expanded clone.

13	once	TRBV19	TRBD1	TRBJ2-7	TGTGCCAGTCAAGACAGGGTAAATTACGAGCAGTACTTC	CASQDRVNYEQYF
11	NA	TRBV21-1	NA	TRBJ2-4	TGTGCCAGCACCTCCGGGACAGAGTATTACTTC	CASTSGTEYYF
15	NA	TRBV11-3	TRBD1	TRBJ1-4	TGTGCCAGCAGCTTAAGAGACAGGGTCAGGGAAAAACTGTTTTTT	CASSLRDRVREKLFF
15	NA	TRBV4-2	TRBD2	TRBJ2-2	TGTGCCAGCAGCCAAGATACCGGGGGGGCCGGGGAGCTGTTTTTT	CASSQDTGGAGELFF
14	few	TRBV7-9	NA	TRBJ2-4	TGTGCCAGCAGCTTTACCGGGGCCAAAAACATTCAGTACTTC	CASSFTGAKNIQYF
17	NA	TRBV27	TRBD2	TRBJ2-3	TGTGCCAGCACCGGACTAGCGGGAGTGACTAGCACAGATACGCAGTATTTT	CASTGLAGVTSTDTQYF
14	NA	TRBV30	NA	TRBJ1-3	TGTGCCTGGGCGAGATACAGCTCTGGAAACACCATATATTTT	CAWARYSSGNTIYF
14	NA	TRBV4-3	TRBD1	TRBJ1-2	TGCGCCAGCAGCCACGCACAGGGGGCGGGAGGCTACACCTTC	CASSHAQGAGGYTF
15	NA	TRBV11-2	TRBD2	TRBJ2-1	TGTGCCAGCAGGGGCCTTGGGGGGGGCTACAATGAGCAGTTCTTC	CASRGLGGGYNEQFF
15	NA	TRBV6-5	TRBD1	TRBJ2-3	TGTGCCAGCAGTCTCCGTCGACAGGGGACAGATACGCAGTATTTT	CASSLRRQGTDTQYF
16	NA	TRBV4-3	NA	TRBJ1-1	TGCGCCAGCAGCCAAGATCTTCGACAGCCGAACACTGAAGCTTTCTTT	CASSQDLRQPNTEAFF
12	NA	TRBV11-2	NA	TRBJ1-1	TGTGCCAGCAGCTCAGAGGAGGTCCAAGCTTTCTTT	CASSSEEVQAFF
16	NA	TRBV14	NA	TRBJ2-1	TGTGCCAGCAGCCCCCGGACTTTCCCGTTTGGGAATGAGCAGTTCTTC	CASSPRTFPFGNEQFF
15	NA	TRBV5-8	NA	TRBJ2-3	TGTGCCAGCAGCTTGGCTGCGATTAGCACAGATACGCAGTATTTT	CASSLAAISTDTQYF
13	NA	TRBV30	NA	TRBJ1-1	TGTGCCTGGAGATCTGGGCGGAACACTGAAGCTTTCTTT	CAWRSGRNTEAFF
15	once	TRBV7-9	NA	TRBJ2-1	TGTGCCAGCATACCGAGGGGGGGGTCCTACAATGAGCAGTTCTTC	CASIPRGGSYNEQFF
14	NA	TRBV2	NA	TRBJ1-1	TGTGCCAGCACTGCGGTTCAGGGGAACACTGAAGCTTTCTTT	CASTAVQGNTEAFF
15	NA	TRBV7-2	NA	TRBJ2-1	TGTGCCAGCAGCCCTAATAACCGGGACTACAATGAGCAGTTCTTC	CASSPNNRDYNEQFF
16	once	TRBV18	TRBD2	TRBJ2-3	TGTGCCAGCTCACTTCGACTAGCTGGTAGCACAGATACGCAGTATTTT	CASSLRLAGSTDTQYF
16	NA	TRBV7-9	TRBD2	TRBJ2-1	TGTGCCAGCAGAAGGGGACTAGCGGGGAGCTACAATGAGCAGTTCTTC	CASRRGLAGSYNEQFF
18	once	TRBV28	TRBD2	TRBJ2-3	TGTGCCTCGGTACCTCTAGCGGGGGTAGTAGTGGGCACAGATACGCAGTATTTT	CASVPLAGVVVGTDTQYF
14	NA	TRBV5-1	TRBD1	TRBJ1-2	TGCGCCAGCAGCCCGGGACAGGGGAGGCGTGGCTACACCTTC	CASSPGQGRRGYTF
15	NA	TRBV28	TRBD1	TRBJ1-2	TGTGCCAGCAGTGATCCGGGACAGGCAAGCTATGGCTACACCTTC	CASSDPGQASYGYTF